The source of this T cell receptor beta chain is a study of Tregs in tolerant kidney transplant recipients. Across the study: Antibodies separated recipient from donor cells.

V was pared by 2 bases and J by 0 bases, with 12 bases between. Per germline, CDR1 SGHDT and CDR2 YYEEEE. The CDR3 covers 16 residues. Using immunoSEQ multiplex PCR, the repertoire was profiled, and TCRdb retains in-frame clones only, with some absent. The sample includes around 16,000 clones, approximately 60% of them seen just once. This clone was recorded a few times. Its antigen is still unknown. Study-level points and caveats: Expanding Tregs on activated donor B cells appeared to best identify donor-specific TCRbeta clones.

Sequences were obtained from Tregs from blood cultured with allogeneic cells. This clonotype was sampled from a human donor in good health. The J gene is TRBJ2-1, the V gene TRBV5-6; D is perhaps TRBD2 (6 bases). CDR3 sequence (DNA): TGTGCCAGCAGCTTCCGCTTGCGGGACTCCTACAATGAGCAGTTCTTC. Protein product: CASSFRLRDSYNEQFF.